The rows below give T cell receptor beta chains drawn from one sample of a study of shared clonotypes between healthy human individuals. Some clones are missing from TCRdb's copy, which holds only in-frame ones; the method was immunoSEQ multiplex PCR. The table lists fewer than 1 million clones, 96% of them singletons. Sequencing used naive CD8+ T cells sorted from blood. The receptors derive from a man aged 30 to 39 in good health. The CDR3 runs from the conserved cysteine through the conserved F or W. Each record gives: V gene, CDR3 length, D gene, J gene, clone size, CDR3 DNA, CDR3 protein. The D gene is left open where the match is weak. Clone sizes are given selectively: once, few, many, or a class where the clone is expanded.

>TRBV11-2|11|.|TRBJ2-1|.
TGTGCCAGCAGCTTAGACGTAACGCAGTTCTTC
CASSLDVTQFF
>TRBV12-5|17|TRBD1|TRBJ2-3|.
TGTGCTAGTGGTTTGTTCTTCGAACAGGGGAGCACAGATACGCAGTATTTT
CASGLFFEQGSTDTQYF
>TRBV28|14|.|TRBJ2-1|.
TGTGCCAGCAGTTTCCGCCGCTCCTACAATGAGCAGTTCTTC
CASSFRRSYNEQFF
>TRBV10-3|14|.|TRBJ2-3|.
TGTGCCATCAGTGAGTTCGGGGGAGCAGATACGCAGTATTTT
CAISEFGGADTQYF
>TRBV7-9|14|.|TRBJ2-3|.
TGTGCCATGGGGGCGGGAACAACCACAGATACGCAGTATTTT
CAMGAGTTTDTQYF
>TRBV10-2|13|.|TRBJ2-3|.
TGCGCCAGCAGGAGCGAGGGGCCAGATACGCAGTATTTT
CASRSEGPDTQYF
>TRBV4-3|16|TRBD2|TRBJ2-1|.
TGCGCCAGCAGCCAATTTTTTGCTAGCGGATACAATGAGCAGTTCTTC
CASSQFFASGYNEQFF
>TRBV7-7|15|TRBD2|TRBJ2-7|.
TGTGCCAGCAGCCCGTCGGGGGGAGGGCCGTACGAGCAGTACTTC
CASSPSGGGPYEQYF
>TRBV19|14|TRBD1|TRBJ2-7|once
TGTGCCAGTAGTATAGTTGAGGGGGCCGACGAGCAGTACTTC
CASSIVEGADEQYF
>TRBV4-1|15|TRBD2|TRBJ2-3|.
TGCGCCAGCAGCCAAGGGGCACTAGCGATGGATACGCAGTATTTT
CASSQGALAMDTQYF
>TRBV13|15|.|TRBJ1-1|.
TGTGCCAGCAGCTTCAATGTGACAGAGAACACTGAAGCTTTCTTT
CASSFNVTENTEAFF
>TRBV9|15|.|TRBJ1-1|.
TGTGCCAGCAGCGAAGAATCGACAGGGAACACTGAAGCTTTCTTT
CASSEESTGNTEAFF
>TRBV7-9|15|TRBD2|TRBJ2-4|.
TGTGCCAGCAGCGAACTAGCGGGAGAAGATAACATTCAGTACTTC
CASSELAGEDNIQYF
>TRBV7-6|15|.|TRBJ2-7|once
TGTGCCAGCAGCTCACGGGACGGACCCCTCTACGAGCAGTACTTC
CASSSRDGPLYEQYF
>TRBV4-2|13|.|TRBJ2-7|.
TGTGCCAGCAGCCAAGATCTAGGTTACGAGCAGTACTTC
CASSQDLGYEQYF
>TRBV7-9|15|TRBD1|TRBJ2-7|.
TGTGCCAGCAGCCCACGGGACAGGGACTTGGGCGAGCAGTACTTC
CASSPRDRDLGEQYF
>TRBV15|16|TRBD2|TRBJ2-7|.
TGTGCCACCAGCACAGACTCCGGGACTAGCGCCTACGAGCAGTACTTC
CATSTDSGTSAYEQYF
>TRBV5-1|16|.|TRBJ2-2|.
TGCGCCAGCAGCTTGCTTGAGACACCGAACACCGGGGAGCTGTTTTTT
CASSLLETPNTGELFF
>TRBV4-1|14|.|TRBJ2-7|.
TGCGCCAGCAGCCAAGACGCAGGGCCCTACGAGCAGTACTTC
CASSQDAGPYEQYF
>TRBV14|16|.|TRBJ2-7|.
TGTGCCAGCAGCCAACGTACAAGCCTAGATGGGTACGAGCAGTACTTC
CASSQRTSLDGYEQYF
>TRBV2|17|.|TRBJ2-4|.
TGTGCCAGCAGTGAAGTAATGTTAAATCGGGCCAAAAACATTCAGTACTTC
CASSEVMLNRAKNIQYF
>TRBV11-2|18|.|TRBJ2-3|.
TGTGCCAGCAGTCTATCAGGAAAGTTCCCCTTTAGCACAGATACGCAGTATTTT
CASSLSGKFPFSTDTQYF